This record concerns one TCR beta chain sequence. This record belongs to a study of blood T cell repertoires in COVID-19. Study-level background: The origin of the acute and convalescent COVID-19 samples was the United States, Italy and Spain. Nucleic acid was either cDNA or gDNA, and it came from T cells, B-cell-depleted T cells, or PBMCs.

Looked up from germline, CDR1 is ENHRY and CDR2 is SYGVKD. This CDR3 is built from 16 residues. V was pared by 8 bases and J by 3 bases, with 13 bases of the junction left unmatched. Using immunoSEQ multiplex PCR, the repertoire was profiled, and TCRdb retains in-frame clones only, with some absent. The sample shows more than 200,000 clones, roughly 86% of them seen only once. The material sequenced was peripheral blood. This clonotype was obtained from a human donor in a cohort sampled during active COVID-19. V gene TRBV10-3 combines with J gene TRBJ2-1; 7 nucleotides agree with TRBD2. In nucleotides, the CDR3 is TGTGCCATCGCCCGACCCGGCGGGGGATACTACAATGAGCAGTTCTTC. It encodes CAIARPGGGYYNEQFF.